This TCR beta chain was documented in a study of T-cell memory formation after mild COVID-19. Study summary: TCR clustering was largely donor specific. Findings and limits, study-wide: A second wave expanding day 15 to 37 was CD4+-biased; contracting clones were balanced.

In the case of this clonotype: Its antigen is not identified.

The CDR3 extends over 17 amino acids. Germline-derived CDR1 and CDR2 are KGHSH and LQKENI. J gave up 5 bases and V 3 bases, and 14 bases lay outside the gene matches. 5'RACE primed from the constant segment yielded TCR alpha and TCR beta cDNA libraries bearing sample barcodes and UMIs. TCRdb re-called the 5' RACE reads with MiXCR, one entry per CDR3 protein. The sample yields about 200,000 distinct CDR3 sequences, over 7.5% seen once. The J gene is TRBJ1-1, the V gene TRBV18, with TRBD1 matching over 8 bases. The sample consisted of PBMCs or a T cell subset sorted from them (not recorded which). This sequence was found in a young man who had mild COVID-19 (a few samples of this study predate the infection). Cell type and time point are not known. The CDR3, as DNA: TGTGCCAGCTCACCGGCTGGGCCCGGACAGGGTACAACTGAAGCTTTCTTT. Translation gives CASSPAGPGQGTTEAFF.